These 30 T cell receptor beta chains were sequenced from one sample in a study of T cell repertoires in aging, cancer and after chemotherapy. Rearranged V-D-J TRB sequences were amplified with a mixed TRB-A/B primer pool. TCRdb re-called the multiplex PCR reads through MiXCR, storing one row per CDR3 protein. The sample comprises thousands of distinct CDR3 sequences, about a third of which are singletons, and 3.6% rests with the top ten. Amplification of TCR beta used genomic DNA extracted from peripheral blood. The source material was blood. The receptors shown here come from a human donor in good health.

In this sample, this clonotype turned up once. A much larger clone differs from this one at a single base, so this may be a read error. The gene calls are TRBV12-3 or TRBV12-4 and TRBJ2-2; no clear D gene. The V gene lost 3 bases and the J gene lost 2 bases, with 7 bases spanning the gap. The CDR3 runs to 14 residues. CDR3 nucleotide sequence: TGTGCCAGCAGTTTCAGTTCCAACACCGGGGAGCTGTTTTTT. As protein: CASSFSSNTGELFF.

The rearrangement joins TRBV12-3 or TRBV12-4 to TRBJ1-4, with 8 bases identical to TRBD1. Germline trimming cut 6 bases from V and 6 bases from J; bases unmatched to any gene: 9. The CDR3 runs to 15 residues. CDR3 region: CASSLDRGRDEKLFF. The CDR3 bases are TGTGCCAGCAGCCTCGACAGGGGAAGAGATGAAAAACTGTTTTTT.

V usage is TRBV12-3 or TRBV12-4 and J usage is TRBJ1-1, with 9 nucleotides matching TRBD1. Unmatched junction bases numbered 18, after V lost 8 bases and J lost 5 bases. CDR3 length: 17 amino acids. In nucleotides, the CDR3 is TGTGCCAGCTTGCCGGGGGGGGGACAGGGAGGAAGGACTGAAGCTTTCTTT. It yields the protein CASLPGGGQGGRTEAFF.

This clonotype was recorded a few times. The V call is TRBV4-3, the J call TRBJ1-6; D is possibly TRBD1 (5 bases). Trimming pared 0 bases from V and 14 bases from J, leaving 17 bases between. The CDR3 is 15 amino acids. Germline assignment: CDR1 LGHNA and CDR2 YSLEER. CDR3 protein: CASSQERTSRMSLHF. As DNA, the CDR3 is TGCGCCAGCAGCCAAGAGAGGACAAGCCGGATGTCCCTCCACTTT.

The genes are TRBV9 and TRBJ1-4; D unresolved. In germline, CDR1 is SGDLS, CDR2 YYNGEE. With 0 bases removed from V and 0 bases from J, the gap between germline ends came to 6 bases. This CDR3 contains 15 residues. Here the CDR3 DNA reads TGTGCCAGCAGCGTAGGAGGTGCAACTAATGAAAAACTGTTTTTT. Translating gives CASSVGGATNEKLFF.

This clonotype is medium-sized. This chain connects TRBV19 to TRBJ2-5; perhaps TRBD1 as D (6 bases). Trimming left V 3 bases short and J 3 bases short, with 8 bases between. The CDR3 extends over 13 amino acids. The germline V gene has CDR1 LNHDA and CDR2 SQIVND (reference sequence). The CDR3 is CASSIRTEETQYF. CDR3 coding DNA: TGTGCCAGTAGTATCCGGACAGAAGAGACCCAGTACTTC.

The sample holds a few counts of this clonotype. The chain couples TRBV6-5 to TRBJ1-2, with 7 positions matching TRBD1. Trimming cost V 0 bases and J 8 bases; bases outside gene matches: 12. Per germline, CDR1 MNHEY and CDR2 SVGAGI. The CDR3 sequence is 16 residues long. This CDR3 is CASSYSGTVLLWGYTF. The CDR3 DNA reads TGTGCCAGCAGTTACTCCGGGACAGTCCTGTTATGGGGCTACACCTTC.

This clonotype showed up just once. CDR3 sequence reads: CSADRDRGEQYF. The CDR3 DNA is TGCAGTGCTGACCGGGACAGGGGCGAGCAGTACTTC. The chain combines TRBV20-1 with TRBJ2-7; 10 nucleotides align to TRBD1. CDR1 is DFQATT and CDR2 is SNEGSKA in the germline V gene (reference sequence). The ends lost 5 bases at V and 6 bases at J; junction bases unmatched: 4. This CDR3 comprises 12 residues.

This clonotype was found a few times. Its ends do not fully match the called genes, so a read error is possible. This chain uses TRBV10-3 with TRBJ1-2; D ambiguous. Per germline, CDR1 ENHRY and CDR2 SYGVKD. This CDR3 has 12 amino acids. As DNA, the CDR3 is TGCGCCAGCTACTCGGGCGAGGATGGCTACACCTTC. This translates into CASYSGEDGYTF.

The gene calls are TRBV12-3 or TRBV12-4 and TRBJ1-5; D remains ambiguous. Trimming pared 1 base from V and 0 bases from J, leaving 10 bases between. CDR3 length: 16 amino acids. CDR3: CASSLGRVYSNQPQHF. The CDR3 DNA is TGTGCCAGCAGTTTAGGGAGGGTTTATAGCAATCAGCCCCAGCATTTT.

A remark on this clonotype: The junction does not match germline at one end; this may be a read error. The chain links TRBV5-5 to TRBJ2-7; TRBD2 matches at 9 bases. This CDR3 spans 16 amino acids. Germline loops: CDR1 SGHKS, CDR2 YYEKEE (reference sequence). The CDR3 DNA is TGTGCCAGCAGCTTGGGCGGGGGGGTCAATTCCTACAAGCAGTACTTC. This gives the protein CASSLGGGVNSYKQYF.

The V gene is TRBV27, the J gene TRBJ2-5, with 11 bases lining up with TRBD2. Per the germline V gene, CDR1 is MNHEY and CDR2 is SMNVEV (reference sequence). The CDR3 extends over 14 amino acids. The V and J ends lost 5 bases and 4 bases, in that order; junction bases with no gene match: 3. For the CDR3, the DNA is TGTGCCAGCAGTCTTAGCGGGGGGGGAGAGACCCAGTACTTC. Protein product: CASSLSGGGETQYF.

This clonotype has more than one count but fewer than ten. V gene TRBV15 combines with J gene TRBJ2-7; TRBD2 matches 7 bases. This CDR3 has 14 residues. CDR1 LNHNV and CDR2 YYDKDF come from the germline V gene (reference sequence). J gave up 2 bases and V 3 bases, and 4 bases lay outside the gene matches. The CDR3 bases are TGTGCCACCAGCAGCCTGGGGGGGGCCTACGAGCAGTACTTC. Translation: CATSSLGGAYEQYF.

This clonotype is termed medium-sized. The chain carries TRBV12-3 or TRBV12-4 and TRBJ2-1, with 10 nucleotides matching TRBD1. This CDR3 region has 14 residues. J was trimmed by 5 bases and V by 5 bases; bases with no gene match: 3. In nucleotides, the CDR3 is TGTGCCAGCAGTCCCGGGACAGGGGACAATGAGCAGTTCTTC. Translating it yields CASSPGTGDNEQFF.

Comment on this clonotype: It may be a read error: a sequence one base away is much more abundant. The CDR3 protein is CASSTHAGSTDTQYF. The CDR3, as DNA: TGTGCCAGCAGCACCCACGCGGGATCAACAGATACGCAGTATTTT. This chain connects TRBV11-1 to TRBJ2-3, with a weak D call TRBD2 (6 bases). V gave up 5 bases and J gave up 3 bases, with 15 bases separating them. CDR1 and CDR2 (germline): SGHAT, FQDESV (reference sequence). The CDR3 has 15 amino acids.

The rearrangement joins TRBV20-1 to TRBJ1-2, with TRBD1 identical over 11 bases. The germline V gene encodes CDR1 DFQATT and CDR2 SNEGSKA (reference sequence). The CDR3 spans 16 residues. J gave up 4 bases and V 4 bases, and 11 bases lay outside the gene matches. The CDR3 region is CSATPWDRGSVYGYTF. In DNA form, the CDR3 reads TGCAGTGCTACGCCCTGGGACAGGGGGTCTGTCTATGGCTACACCTTC.

The chain carries TRBV4-3 and TRBJ1-2; 11 positions match TRBD1. V shed 0 bases, J shed 6 bases, and the junction held 3 bases outside the gene matches. This CDR3 contains 15 residues. Germline CDR1 and CDR2: LGHNA and YSLEER. CDR3 in DNA: TGCGCCAGCAGCCAAGAGGACAGGGGGCAGAATGGCTACACCTTC. Translated, it gives CASSQEDRGQNGYTF.

This clonotype appeared a few times. The chain joins TRBV27 to TRBJ2-7; D remains ambiguous. CDR1 is MNHEY and CDR2 is SMNVEV in the germline V gene (reference sequence). Trimming left V 8 bases short and J 5 bases short, with 10 bases between. The CDR3 is 11 residues long. The CDR3 spells CASRLGNEQYF. The DNA of the CDR3 is TGTGCCAGCCGCTTGGGGAACGAGCAGTACTTC.

This clonotype is large (0.1 to 1%) by share. The chain joins TRBV11-1 to TRBJ2-6; D is unclear. Germline CDR1 reads SGHAT; CDR2 reads FQDESV (reference sequence). V lost 3 bases and J 0 bases, leaving 12 bases between the germline ends. There are 17 residues in the CDR3. CDR3 protein: CASSFGSSYSGANVLTF. Here the CDR3 DNA reads TGTGCCAGCAGCTTTGGATCGTCGTACTCTGGGGCCAACGTCCTGACTTTC.

This clonotype has only a few counts. The chain couples TRBV18 to TRBJ2-7, with a tentative D call TRBD1 (5 bases). Germline V gene lookup returns CDR1 KGHSH and CDR2 LQKENI. Trimming stripped 1 base from V and 6 bases from J, with 13 bases between. There are 14 residues in the CDR3. CDR3 DNA: TGTGCCAGCTCACCACAACGCAGGGTCATCGAGCAGTACTTC. It is translated as CASSPQRRVIEQYF. The variable domain in full, completed from reference TRBV18 and TRBJ2-7, reads NAGVMQNPRHLVRRRGQEARLRCSPMKGHSHVYWYRQLPEEGLKFMVYLQKENIIDESGMPKERFSAEFPKEGPSILRIQQVVRGDSAAYFCASSPQRRVIEQYFGPGTRLTVT.

V is TRBV6-6 and J is TRBJ1-6; 10 nucleotides agree with TRBD1. In germline, CDR1 is MNHNY, CDR2 SVGAGI (reference sequence). This CDR3 contains 16 residues. Losses at the gene ends were 5 bases for V and 8 bases for J; bases not matched to a gene: 9. The CDR3 is CASSEPDRGHYSPLHF. DNA for the CDR3: TGTGCCAGCAGTGAACCCGACAGGGGGCATTATTCACCCCTCCACTTT.

This clonotype has a handful of counts. This rearrangement joins TRBV27 to TRBJ2-3; 8 bases are a match to TRBD2. The CDR3 runs 15 residues. Germline loops: CDR1 MNHEY, CDR2 SMNVEV (reference sequence). Unmatched junction bases numbered 10, after V lost 6 bases and J lost 5 bases. The CDR3 spells CASSLTPGLGDTQYF. Here the CDR3 DNA reads TGTGCCAGCAGCTTGACGCCGGGACTAGGAGATACGCAGTATTTT.

This chain uses TRBV18 with TRBJ2-1; D not certain. This CDR3 comprises 14 residues. Trimming shortened V by 4 bases and J by 0 bases, and 7 bases separated the two germline ends. Germline assignment: CDR1 KGHSH and CDR2 LQKENI. CDR3 in DNA: TGTGCCAGCTCACAGATTCCCTCCTACAATGAGCAGTTCTTC. The encoded protein is CASSQIPSYNEQFF.

This clonotype occurred a few times. V is TRBV6-1 and J is TRBJ2-7; D might be TRBD1 (5 bases). From germline, CDR1 is MNHNS and CDR2 SASEGT. The V end lost 6 bases, the J end lost 6 bases, and 15 bases lay between the germline ends. CDR3 length equals 13 residues. The CDR3 here is CASSEQAGGEQYF. The CDR3 nucleotides read TGTGCCAGCAGCGAACAGGCAGGTGGCGAGCAGTACTTC.

The rearrangement uses TRBV12-3 or TRBV12-4 and TRBJ2-7; no reliable D call. The CDR3 is 15 amino acids. Trimming took off 6 bases at V and 0 bases at J, with 15 bases between the two ends. DNA for the CDR3: TGTGCCAGCAGACCGGGTTTGAGTTCCTCCTACGAGCAGTACTTC. Translation: CASRPGLSSSYEQYF.

The chain uses TRBV5-4 and TRBJ1-6; D not certain. The CDR3 extends over 13 amino acids. Germline assignment: CDR1 SGHNT and CDR2 YYREEE (reference sequence). Trimming cost V 4 bases and J 7 bases, with 9 bases left between them. The CDR3 DNA reads as TGTGCCAGCAGCCCTATCGGGAATTCACCCCTCCACTTT. Translated: CASSPIGNSPLHF.

This clonotype has more than one count but fewer than ten. The V gene is TRBV6-6, the J gene TRBJ2-2; possibly TRBD1 for D (6 bases). CDR1 is MNHNY, CDR2 SVGAGI, per germline (reference sequence). V was trimmed by 2 bases and J by 4 bases, leaving 8 bases between them. The CDR3 extends over 14 amino acids. The CDR3 is CASSYVRGTGELFF. CDR3 DNA sequence: TGTGCCAGCAGTTACGTCAGGGGCACCGGGGAGCTGTTTTTT.

This chain connects TRBV5-6 to TRBJ2-3, with D maybe TRBD2 (5 bases). The CDR3 covers 15 residues. Germline CDR1 reads SGHDT; CDR2 reads YYEEEE. Trimming took 1 base from V and 1 from J, leaving 10 bases between them. CDR3 in DNA: TGTGCCAGCAGCTTGATTGCGGGCGGCACAGATACGCAGTATTTT. Translation: CASSLIAGGTDTQYF.

With respect to this clonotype: One junction end disagrees with the germline gene, perhaps due to a read error. The V gene is TRBV7-9, the J gene TRBJ1-6; D is perhaps TRBD1 (5 bases). From germline, CDR1 is SEHNR and CDR2 FQNEAQ (reference sequence). This CDR3 region has 15 residues. In DNA, the CDR3 is TGTGTCAGCAGCTATAGGGGATCCTATAATTCACCCCTCCACTTT. Translating gives CVSSYRGSYNSPLHF.

The gene calls are TRBV6-5 and TRBJ2-3; no definite D call. Looked up from germline, CDR1 is MNHEY and CDR2 is SVGAGI. This CDR3 is 15 amino acids long. V dropped 10 bases and J dropped 0 bases, with 17 bases sitting between them. The CDR3 region has the DNA TGTGCCATCAATCGGGTGGCTTCTAGCACAGATACGCAGTATTTT. Amino acid sequence: CAINRVASSTDTQYF.